A single sample gave rise to the 30 T cell receptor beta chains below, sequenced in a study of cytomegalovirus exposure and HLA in healthy donors. PCR involved 60 Vbeta and 13 Jbeta primers. Libraries were prepared by immunoSEQ multiplex PCR; TCRdb keeps only in-frame clonotypes and omits some of them. The sample contains approximately 140,000 clones, about four fifths of which appear only once. The sequencing sample was made of PBMCs. Source of these receptors: a male donor in good health and CMV-seropositive.

This chain connects TRBV7-9 to TRBJ2-1; D gene ambiguous. Germline CDR1 SEHNR, CDR2 FQNEAQ (reference sequence). The V end was cut by 1 base, the J end by 0 bases, with 10 bases between. The CDR3 extends over 16 amino acids. The CDR3: CASSLGWQISYNEQFF. The CDR3 DNA reads as TGTGCCAGCAGCTTAGGTTGGCAGATCTCCTACAATGAGCAGTTCTTC.

The chain joins TRBV23-1 to TRBJ2-5, with 7 bases lining up with TRBD1. The better agreement between TRBJ2-7 and the DNA end casts doubt on the J call. TRBV23-1 is an ORF, with its function uncertain. This CDR3 region has 13 residues. The CDR3 loop is CASSQGQFDEQYF. The CDR3 DNA reads as TGCGCCAGCAGTCAGGGACAGTTTGACGAGCAGTACTTC.

This clone appeared a few times. The chain carries TRBV4-1 and TRBJ2-7; possibly TRBD1 for D (6 bases). The germline gives CDR1 MGHRA, CDR2 YSYEKL. The CDR3 totals 13 residues. V was clipped by 1 base and J by 2 bases, with 6 bases between them. The CDR3 sequence is CASSQGGPYEQYF. The CDR3 nucleotides read TGCGCCAGCAGCCAAGGGGGGCCCTACGAGCAGTACTTC.

The chain has TRBV25-1 and TRBJ2-1; 7 bases match TRBD2. With 3 bases clipped from V and 6 bases from J, the junction kept 11 bases outside the gene matches. Germline V lookup: CDR1 MGHDK, CDR2 SYGVNS. The CDR3 covers 16 residues. The DNA of the CDR3 is TGTGCCAGCAGTGACCGACTAGCCCTGGGGGGCAATGAGCAGTTCTTC. Translation gives CASSDRLALGGNEQFF.

The chain uses TRBV2 and TRBJ1-4; TRBD1 agrees at 9 bases. Germline V gene data show CDR1 as SNHLY and CDR2 as FYNNEI. The junction had 8 bases not matched to a gene; V was cut back by 5 bases and J by 7 bases. This CDR3 comprises 15 residues. The chain's CDR3 is CASSPGLQGAEKLFF. CDR3 in DNA: TGTGCCAGCAGTCCCGGACTACAGGGGGCTGAAAAACTGTTTTTT. The full variable domain, its missing parts supplied by reference TRBV2 and TRBJ1-4, is EPEVTQTPSHQVTQMGQEVILRCVPISNHLYFYWYRQILGQKVEFLVSFYNNEISEKSEIFDDQFSVERPDGSNFTLKIRSTKLEDSAMYFCASSPGLQGAEKLFFGSGTQLSVL.

This clone was detected only a few times. This rearrangement joins TRBV11-2 to TRBJ2-1, with 12 nucleotides matching TRBD2. The CDR3 length is 16 residues. V trimming: 4 bases; J trimming: 6 bases; junction bases outside the gene matches: 7. Germline CDR1 is SGHAT and CDR2 is FQNNGV. The DNA of the CDR3 is TGTGCCAGCAGCTGGACTAGCGGGGAGGCGATCAATGAGCAGTTCTTC. This codes for CASSWTSGEAINEQFF.

The chain joins TRBV19 to TRBJ1-5; a possible D gene is TRBD1 (5 bases). This CDR3 has 13 residues. The V gene's germline CDR1 is LNHDA and CDR2 SQIVND (reference sequence). Between the trimmed V and J ends, which lost 6 bases and 3 bases, there was a span of 9 bases. CDR3: CASSSTVNQPQHF. CDR3 in DNA: TGTGCCAGTAGCTCGACAGTCAATCAGCCCCAGCATTTT.

In this sample, this clone turned up once. The CDR3 protein is CASSPKTGGKNTEAFF. Here the CDR3 DNA reads TGTGCCAGCTCACCAAAGACAGGGGGCAAGAACACTGAAGCTTTCTTT. The rearrangement links TRBV18 to TRBJ1-1; 10 bases are a match to TRBD1. J was trimmed by 1 base and V by 2 bases; bases with no gene match: 4. The V gene's germline CDR1 is KGHSH and CDR2 LQKENI. The length of the CDR3 is 16 residues. The entire variable domain, with the rest obtained from reference TRBV18 and TRBJ1-1, is as follows: NAGVMQNPRHLVRRRGQEARLRCSPMKGHSHVYWYRQLPEEGLKFMVYLQKENIIDESGMPKERFSAEFPKEGPSILRIQQVVRGDSAAYFCASSPKTGGKNTEAFFGQGTRLTVV.

The chain carries TRBV27 and TRBJ1-1, with 8 nucleotides matching TRBD1. The length of the CDR3 is 12 residues. V was clipped by 6 bases and J by 9 bases; unmatched bases: 6. Germline V lookup: CDR1 MNHEY, CDR2 SMNVEV (reference sequence). The CDR3, as DNA: TGTGCCAGCAGAAACCAGGGGGCGCAAGCTTTCTTT. Residues: CASRNQGAQAFF.

The chain combines TRBV27 with TRBJ2-1, with 9 bases identical to TRBD2. Losses at the gene ends were 1 base for V and 0 bases for J; bases not matched to a gene: 13. This CDR3 region has 20 residues. The germline V gene has CDR1 MNHEY and CDR2 SMNVEV (reference sequence). In DNA form, the CDR3 reads TGTGCCAGCAGTTTATATAGCGGGGGTTGGGACATAAGCTCCTACAATGAGCAGTTCTTC. The encoded protein is CASSLYSGGWDISSYNEQFF.

CDR3 in DNA: TGTGCCAGCAGTTTTACAGGACAGGGGAGGGGTGGCTACACCTTC. Protein sequence: CASSFTGQGRGGYTF. The chain is built from TRBV28 and TRBJ1-2, with 9 bases matching TRBD1. The V and J ends lost 3 bases and 7 bases, in that order; junction bases with no gene match: 9. Germline CDR1 and CDR2: MDHEN and SYDVKM. CDR3 size: 15 residues.

The gene calls are TRBV19 and TRBJ2-1; 7 bases are a match to TRBD2. V shed 5 bases, J shed 9 bases, and the junction held 10 bases outside the gene matches. CDR3 length equals 14 residues. Germline CDR1 LNHDA, CDR2 SQIVND (reference sequence). The chain's CDR3 is CASSSQTSRTEQFF. In DNA form, the CDR3 reads TGTGCCAGTAGTTCACAGACTAGCAGAACTGAGCAGTTCTTC.

The chain combines TRBV13 with TRBJ2-7; 8 bases match TRBD2. V shed 8 bases and J 2 bases; nucleotides not matched to a gene: 8. In germline, CDR1 is PRHDT, CDR2 FYEKMQ (reference sequence). The CDR3 is made up of 14 amino acids. The CDR3 nucleotides are TGTGCCAGCCTACAAAGGGGACTAGCCTACGAGCAGTACTTC. The encoded protein is CASLQRGLAYEQYF.

This chain connects TRBV6-5 to TRBJ1-2; 8 positions match TRBD1. Trimming removed 0 bases from V and 6 bases from J; junction bases left unmatched: 3. Germline V lookup: CDR1 MNHEY, CDR2 SVGAGI. CDR3 length equals 14 residues. In nucleotides, the CDR3 is TGTGCCAGCAGTTACTCGGACAGGGCGGATGGCTACACCTTC. Amino acid sequence: CASSYSDRADGYTF.

This clone was found once. The rearrangement uses TRBV5-6 and TRBJ2-5; 7 nucleotides match TRBD2. The J call is in doubt because the DNA end fits TRBJ2-7 better. This CDR3 region has 14 residues. Per germline, CDR1 SGHDT and CDR2 YYEEEE. The CDR3: CATRAASGAYEQYF. The CDR3 DNA is TGTGCCACTCGTGCGGCTAGCGGTGCCTACGAGCAGTACTTC.

The chain's CDR3 is CSVGPGQGGFEAFF. The CDR3 DNA sequence: TGCAGCGTGGGGCCGGGACAGGGAGGGTTTGAAGCTTTCTTT. The chain links TRBV29-1 to TRBJ1-1; the match to TRBD1 covers 9 bases. CDR1 SQVTM and CDR2 ANQGSEA come from the germline V gene. The CDR3 has 14 residues. The J segment lost 7 bases and the V segment lost 6 bases, leaving 12 bases of the junction unmatched.

V and J are TRBV4-1 and TRBJ1-5; D is perhaps TRBD1 (6 bases). With 0 bases removed from V and 4 bases from J, the gap between germline ends came to 10 bases. The CDR3 spans 15 residues. The germline V gene encodes CDR1 MGHRA and CDR2 YSYEKL. The CDR3 spells CASSQEGGENQPQHF. The CDR3 bases are TGCGCCAGCAGCCAAGAAGGGGGGGAGAATCAGCCCCAGCATTTT.

This chain links TRBV12-5 with TRBJ2-7, with D possibly TRBD2 on 5 matching bases. The V and J ends lost 2 bases and 0 bases respectively, with 8 bases between them. Per the germline V gene, CDR1 is LGHNT and CDR2 is FRNRAP. The CDR3 is 14 residues long. CDR3 in amino acids: CASGLWESSYEQYF. In nucleotides, the CDR3 is TGTGCTAGTGGTTTGTGGGAGAGCTCCTACGAGCAGTACTTC.

This clone came up once. V gene TRBV28 combines with J gene TRBJ2-7; 10 bases align to TRBD1. Trimming cost V 4 bases and J 2 bases; bases outside gene matches: 8. Germline CDR1 is MDHEN and CDR2 is SYDVKM. This CDR3 spans 16 amino acids. CDR3 DNA sequence: TGTGCCAGCAGTTCGCCCCCGGGACAGGGGACCTACGAGCAGTACTTC. It specifies CASSSPPGQGTYEQYF.

The chain combines TRBV27 with TRBJ2-7, with 7 bases lining up with TRBD2. Germline V gene lookup returns CDR1 MNHEY and CDR2 SMNVEV (reference sequence). V shed 7 bases, J shed 2 bases, and the junction held 11 bases outside the gene matches. The CDR3 length is 15 residues. CDR3 in amino acids: CASIIRGGGAYEQYF. The CDR3 DNA follows: TGTGCCAGCATCATTAGGGGCGGGGGAGCCTACGAGCAGTACTTC.

The chain joins TRBV28 to TRBJ2-5, with a tentative D call TRBD2 (5 bases). CDR1 and CDR2 from the germline V gene are MDHEN and SYDVKM. V was cut by 3 bases and J by 0 bases, with 8 bases left in between. This CDR3 comprises 14 residues. The CDR3 sequence is CASSFSGNQETQYF. DNA for the CDR3: TGTGCCAGCAGTTTCTCCGGGAACCAAGAGACCCAGTACTTC.

J is TRBJ2-5 and V is TRBV18; 13 nucleotides agree with TRBD2. The CDR3 extends over 13 amino acids. Germline CDR1 reads KGHSH; CDR2 reads LQKENI. J gave up 11 bases and V 3 bases, and 3 bases lay outside the gene matches. CDR3 residues: CASSPGTSGKQYF. In DNA, the CDR3 is TGTGCCAGCTCACCGGGGACTAGCGGGAAGCAGTACTTC.

This sequence joins TRBV6-5 and TRBJ2-5; tentatively, D is TRBD1 (5 bases). Germline CDR1 MNHEY, CDR2 SVGAGI. The CDR3 is made up of 14 amino acids. V was shortened by 1 base and J by 5 bases, with 11 bases between the two germline ends. The CDR3 DNA follows: TGTGCCAGCAGTTACTGGCAGGGCCTGGAGACCCAGTACTTC. Encoded protein: CASSYWQGLETQYF.

The V gene is TRBV9, the J gene TRBJ2-3; possible D gene TRBD2, 5 bases. V lost 4 bases, J lost 8 bases, and 11 bases lay in between. The CDR3 consists of 12 residues. Germline V gives CDR1 SGDLS, CDR2 YYNGEE. The CDR3 DNA is TGTGCCAGCAGCCCTAACCGGGGTACGCAGTATTTT. Translated, it gives CASSPNRGTQYF.

This clone was picked up a small number of times. The rearrangement joins TRBV30 to TRBJ1-4; D is possibly TRBD1 (5 bases). CDR1 is GTSNPN, CDR2 SVGIG, per germline (reference sequence). The CDR3 sequence is 14 residues long. The V end lost 4 bases, the J end lost 4 bases, and 13 bases lay between the germline ends. The CDR3 nucleotides are TGTGCCTGGACCGCGGGGCAGCTTAATGAAAAACTGTTTTTT. It encodes CAWTAGQLNEKLFF. Full variable domain (missing parts from reference TRBV30 and TRBJ1-4): SQTIHQWPATLVQPVGSPLSLECTVEGTSNPNLYWYRQAAGRGLQLLFYSVGIGQISSEVPQNLSASRPQDRQFILSSKKLLLSDSGFYLCAWTAGQLNEKLFFGSGTQLSVL.

V and J are TRBV6-6 and TRBJ1-5; the match to TRBD1 covers 7 bases. CDR3 length: 15 residues. Germline values: CDR1 MNHNY, CDR2 SVGAGI (reference sequence). V lost 4 bases to trimming and J lost 7 bases; unmatched junction nucleotides: 10. The CDR3 sequence is CASSSDRPGSQPQHF. For the CDR3, the DNA is TGTGCCAGCAGTTCGGACAGGCCGGGGTCACAGCCCCAGCATTTT.

J is TRBJ2-1 and V is TRBV6-4; 8 bases match TRBD2. Germline V gene lookup returns CDR1 MRHNA and CDR2 SNTAGT. J gave up 4 bases and V 0 bases, and 5 bases lay outside the gene matches. This CDR3 has 16 residues. CDR3 protein: CASSDSPAGDYNEQFF. CDR3 bases: TGTGCCAGCAGTGACTCCCCAGCGGGGGATTACAATGAGCAGTTCTTC.

The chain is built from TRBV5-1 and TRBJ2-3; TRBD1 agrees at 7 bases. Germline CDR1 SGHRS, CDR2 YFSETQ. The V segment lost 4 bases and the J segment 2 bases; nucleotides outside the gene matches: 16. The CDR3 totals 18 residues. The chain's CDR3 is CASSLQNRQGSVTDTQYF. For the CDR3, the DNA is TGCGCCAGCAGCCTCCAAAATAGACAGGGATCGGTCACAGATACGCAGTATTTT.

This chain joins TRBV19 and TRBJ2-1; TRBD1 matches 7 bases. Looked up from germline, CDR1 is LNHDA and CDR2 is SQIVND (reference sequence). The J segment lost 6 bases and the V segment lost 3 bases, leaving 11 bases of the junction unmatched. The CDR3 length is 16 residues. The CDR3 loop reads CASSMGRTGSFNEQFF. The CDR3, as DNA: TGTGCCAGTAGTATGGGAAGGACAGGATCATTCAATGAGCAGTTCTTC.

The rearrangement joins TRBV27 to TRBJ2-1; 9 bases match TRBD1. CDR3 length: 15 amino acids. J gave up 2 bases and V 8 bases, and 7 bases lay outside the gene matches. Germline assignment: CDR1 MNHEY and CDR2 SMNVEV (reference sequence). The CDR3 here is CASALTGGPYNEQFF. Written as DNA, the CDR3 is TGTGCCAGCGCCCTCACAGGGGGCCCCTACAATGAGCAGTTCTTC.